The T cell receptor (beta chain) described here comes from a study of blood T cell repertoires in COVID-19. The wider study: Whether acute or convalescent, the COVID-19 samples came from the United States, Italy and Spain.

Repertoires were generated with immunoSEQ multiplex PCR, while TCRdb's copy carries only in-frame clones and drops some. The repertoire has some 270,000 clones, 89% of them found once; the top ten carry 4.6%. Trimming cost V 1 base and J 1 base, with 8 bases left between them. Germline assignment: CDR1 MNHNS and CDR2 SASEGT. The CDR3 is made up of 15 amino acids. The sequence came from a woman aged 35 to 49 who had recovered from COVID-19. The chain is built from TRBV6-1 and TRBJ1-5; no firm D call. Sequencing used peripheral blood. CDR3 nucleotides: TGTGCCAGCAGTGAAGTTGGCGGAAGCAATCAGCCCCAGCATTTT. It specifies CASSEVGGSNQPQHF.